Presented here are 30 T cell receptor beta chains from one specimen sequenced in a study of post-analysis software for immune sequencing data. General study points: Roughly 5 TRBV segments (TRBV5-6, TRBV5-1 and TRBV20-1 among them) occurred more frequently in patients than in controls.

Built from TCR beta cDNA, the libraries had unique molecular identifiers in them. TCRdb re-derived calls from the PCR reads in MiXCR, one entry per CDR3 protein. The sample consists of about 800,000 distinct CDR3 sequences, approximately 30% of them appearing once. No antigen has been assigned to these receptors. The source material was blood. The receptors here all came from a girl aged 10 to 17 with multiple sclerosis.

This clonotype has a handful of counts. The rearrangement links TRBV5-8 to TRBJ2-7, with D possibly TRBD1 on 5 matching bases. Germline CDR1 is SGHTS and CDR2 is YDEGEE. Trimming stripped 5 bases from V and 2 bases from J, with 14 bases between. The CDR3 totals 14 residues. The CDR3 sequence is CASRRKGPTYEQYF. The CDR3 bases are TGTGCCAGCAGGAGGAAGGGGCCAACCTACGAGCAGTACTTC.

This clonotype was observed a handful of times. This chain connects TRBV7-2 to TRBJ1-1, with D possibly being TRBD1 (6 bases). Trimming removed 4 bases at V and 6 bases at J, with 15 bases between. CDR3 length: 14 amino acids. The germline V gene has CDR1 SGHTA and CDR2 FQGNSA. The CDR3 protein is CASSSQTGVPEAFF. The CDR3 nucleotides are TGTGCCAGCAGCTCCCAGACAGGAGTCCCTGAAGCTTTCTTT.

The chain combines TRBV20-1 with TRBJ1-5, with D possibly matching TRBD1 (5 bases). Germline CDR1 reads DFQATT; CDR2 reads SNEGSKA (reference sequence). V lost 6 bases, J lost 3 bases, and 18 bases lay in between. CDR3 size: 15 residues. The CDR3 bases are TGCAGTGCCTCTGCAGGGAACTATTTCAATCAGCCCCAGCATTTT. Protein sequence: CSASAGNYFNQPQHF.

As for this clonotype: At one end the junction does not follow the germline gene, possibly because of a read error. V gene TRBV7-9 combines with J gene TRBJ2-1; D is uncertain. Germline CDR1 SEHNR, CDR2 FQNEAQ (reference sequence). The CDR3 loop spans 18 amino acids. The CDR3 coding sequence is TGTGCCAGCAGCCCCGAGCCCCCAGGCCCCAGCTCCCACAATGAGCAGTTCTTC. Translation: CASSPEPPGPSSHNEQFF.

V gene TRBV5-8 combines with J gene TRBJ2-5, with 8 bases identical to TRBD1. CDR1 SGHTS and CDR2 YDEGEE come from the germline V gene. This CDR3 is 13 amino acids long. J gave up 11 bases and V 4 bases, and 10 bases lay outside the gene matches. The CDR3 DNA sequence: TGTGCCAGCAGCCGCGGACAGGGATGGGAGCAGTACTTC. Its protein product is CASSRGQGWEQYF.

The gene calls are TRBV20-1 and TRBJ1-4; 9 bases map to TRBD1. V gave up 2 bases and J gave up 6 bases; unmatched junction bases: 13. There are 17 residues in the CDR3. CDR1 and CDR2 from the germline V gene are DFQATT and SNEGSKA (reference sequence). CDR3 in amino acids: CSARIAGTGSRDEKLFF. Written as DNA, the CDR3 is TGCAGTGCTAGAATAGCCGGGACAGGGTCTCGGGATGAAAAACTGTTTTTT.

The chain couples TRBV5-1 to TRBJ1-2; maybe TRBD1 (6 bases). The germline CDR1 and CDR2 sequences are SGHRS and YFSETQ. V was shortened by 0 bases and J by 5 bases, with 14 bases between the two germline ends. This CDR3 is built from 15 residues. The CDR3 reads CASSLELGTNYGYTF. The CDR3 DNA reads as TGCGCCAGCAGCTTGGAATTAGGGACAAATTATGGCTACACCTTC.

This clonotype was observed a few times. V usage is TRBV6-6 and J usage is TRBJ2-7, with D perhaps matching TRBD1 (6 bases). Trimming removed 8 bases at V and 8 bases at J, with 28 bases between. Germline-derived CDR1 and CDR2 are MNHNY and SVGAGI (reference sequence). This CDR3 is 16 amino acids long. CDR3 loop: CASQWAGERGLTKQYF. The CDR3 region has the DNA TGTGCCAGCCAGTGGGCAGGGGAAAGGGGCCTGACGAAGCAGTACTTC.

This clonotype was counted only a few times. Written as DNA, the CDR3 is TGCAGCGTTCCCGAAGGGGGTGGAAAGACCCAGTACTTC. Translated: CSVPEGGGKTQYF. J is TRBJ2-5 and V is TRBV29-1; D possibly corresponds to TRBD1 (6 bases). The CDR3 has 13 residues. V was shortened by 5 bases and J by 6 bases, with 16 bases between the two germline ends. CDR1 and CDR2 from the germline V gene are SQVTM and ANQGSEA.

This clonotype has only one observation. This sequence joins TRBV9 and TRBJ2-3, with D unclear. V was shortened by 0 bases and J by 0 bases, with 11 bases between the two germline ends. CDR1 and CDR2 (germline): SGDLS, YYNGEE. The CDR3 is made up of 16 amino acids. The CDR3 bases are TGTGCCAGCAGCGTAGACAGCGCTCTAAGCACAGATACGCAGTATTTT. It is translated as CASSVDSALSTDTQYF.

The rearrangement links TRBV20-1 to TRBJ2-5; D is unresolved. CDR3 length equals 14 residues. V dropped 3 bases and J dropped 2 bases, with 13 bases sitting between them. Germline loops: CDR1 DFQATT, CDR2 SNEGSKA (reference sequence). CDR3 sequence reads: CSASLVTAQETQYF. The DNA for the CDR3 is TGCAGTGCTAGTTTGGTAACAGCACAAGAGACCCAGTACTTC.

This clonotype was counted between two and nine times. This chain joins TRBV7-9 and TRBJ1-2, with D unclear. Trimming pared 5 bases from V and 0 bases from J, leaving 7 bases between. The CDR3 sequence is 13 residues long. Germline CDR1 is SEHNR and CDR2 is FQNEAQ (reference sequence). The CDR3 DNA is TGTGCCAGCAGCATGGCCACTAACTATGGCTACACCTTC. Its translation is CASSMATNYGYTF.

The chain couples TRBV20-1 to TRBJ2-7; 8 nucleotides line up with TRBD1. Germline V gene sequence: CDR1 DFQATT, CDR2 SNEGSKA (reference sequence). This CDR3 region has 14 residues. V lost 2 bases to trimming and J lost 3 bases; unmatched junction nucleotides: 6. CDR3 in DNA: TGCAGTGCTAGATGGCCGGGACAGGACTACGAGCAGTACTTC. It codes for CSARWPGQDYEQYF.

V and J are TRBV20-1 and TRBJ2-1, with 7 bases matching TRBD2. V shed 0 bases and J 4 bases; nucleotides not matched to a gene: 18. Germline CDR1 and CDR2: DFQATT and SNEGSKA (reference sequence). The CDR3 consists of 19 residues. The CDR3 DNA reads TGCAGTGCTAGAGATGAATTCAATCAGGCGGGACTATATTACAATGAGCAGTTCTTC. Translating gives CSARDEFNQAGLYYNEQFF.

Only one count was recorded for this clonotype. Compared with germline, one end of the junction differs, possibly owing to a read error. The chain combines TRBV7-8 with TRBJ2-1; D might be TRBD2 (6 bases). This CDR3 contains 17 residues. Germline CDR1 is SGHVS and CDR2 is FQNEAQ. Written as DNA, the CDR3 is TGTGCCGGCAGCCGCCGGGGGACCACTCAGGACTACAATGAGCAGTTCTTC. It specifies CAGSRRGTTQDYNEQFF.

This clonotype appeared once. The V and J genes are TRBV6-1 and TRBJ2-7; 8 bases are shared with TRBD2. The germline V gene has CDR1 MNHNS and CDR2 SASEGT. CDR3 size: 15 residues. Trimming took 3 bases from V and 2 from J; bases not matched to a gene: 6. The CDR3 nucleotides read TGTGCCAGCAGTGATGGGAGACTAGCGCCCTACGAGCAGTACTTC. The encoded protein is CASSDGRLAPYEQYF.

The table lists this clonotype with a few counts. The chain is built from TRBV4-3 and TRBJ2-7, with D possibly matching TRBD2 (6 bases). Germline-derived CDR1 and CDR2 are LGHNA and YSLEER. There are 13 residues in the CDR3. V was shortened by 6 bases and J by 6 bases, with 15 bases between the two germline ends. The CDR3, as DNA: TGCGCCAGCAGTCCACGGAGGGCATTCGAGCAGTACTTC. It encodes CASSPRRAFEQYF.

This clonotype was observed a handful of times. The chain carries TRBV11-2 and TRBJ2-3; D may correspond to TRBD1 or TRBD2 (6 bases each). CDR1 is SGHAT and CDR2 is FQNNGV in the germline V gene. CDR3 length: 15 residues. The germline V and J ends were trimmed by 6 bases and 4 bases, with 17 bases remaining between them. CDR3 sequence: CASRPPGALPDTQYF. Written as DNA, the CDR3 is TGTGCCAGCAGACCCCCGGGGGCCCTCCCAGATACGCAGTATTTT.

This clonotype was seen a few times. V is TRBV29-1 and J is TRBJ2-3; D perhaps matches TRBD2 (7 bases). Germline-derived CDR1 and CDR2 are SQVTM and ANQGSEA. The V gene lost 4 bases and the J gene lost 1 base, with 15 bases spanning the gap. The CDR3 spans 15 residues. In DNA form, the CDR3 reads TGCAGCGTTGCTGGGGCGGGGGCGCGCACAGATACGCAGTATTTT. This sequence encodes CSVAGAGARTDTQYF.

This clonotype was detected only once. V is TRBV5-1 and J is TRBJ1-4, with D perhaps matching TRBD1 (5 bases). CDR3 length equals 16 residues. From germline, CDR1 is SGHRS and CDR2 YFSETQ. Deletions cut 1 base from V and 7 bases from J, with 17 bases between. The CDR3 spells CASSLNLVQGGEKLFF. The CDR3, as DNA: TGCGCCAGCAGCTTGAATTTGGTGCAGGGAGGTGAAAAACTGTTTTTT.

The chain combines TRBV12-3 or TRBV12-4 with TRBJ1-5; 10 positions match TRBD1. CDR3 size: 16 residues. With 6 bases clipped from V and 6 bases from J, the junction kept 11 bases outside the gene matches. CDR3 DNA sequence: TGTGCCAGCAGCCGCGGACAGGGGGTAGGGGGTCAGCCCCAGCATTTT. This translates into CASSRGQGVGGQPQHF.

This clonotype was picked up a small number of times. The V and J genes are TRBV7-8 and TRBJ2-5; D remains unclear. The germline V gene encodes CDR1 SGHVS and CDR2 FQNEAQ. V was clipped by 7 bases and J by 5 bases, with 23 bases between them. The CDR3 runs to 16 residues. In DNA, the CDR3 is TGTGCCAGCACCATCCTCGGTGCAAGTGAAGACGAGACCCAGTACTTC. Translating gives CASTILGASEDETQYF.

The sample holds a few counts of this clonotype. This chain uses TRBV3-1 with TRBJ1-4; weak D call: TRBD1 (5 bases). This CDR3 contains 15 residues. Trimming pared 4 bases from V and 6 bases from J, leaving 15 bases between. Germline V CDR1 and CDR2: LGHDT, YNNKEL (reference sequence). Written as DNA, the CDR3 is TGTGCCAGCAGCCGACGAGGGGCTGAGGATGAAAAACTGTTTTTT. This sequence encodes CASSRRGAEDEKLFF.

This clonotype was detected a few times. The rearrangement uses TRBV9 and TRBJ1-2; D not certain. Germline CDR1 SGDLS, CDR2 YYNGEE. CDR3 size: 13 residues. V shed 3 bases and J shed 8 bases, with 14 bases lying between them. The CDR3: CASSGAIEVGYTF. The CDR3 nucleotides read TGTGCCAGCAGCGGAGCAATTGAGGTCGGCTACACCTTC.

This clonotype occurred a few times. The chain combines TRBV21-1 with TRBJ2-7. TRBV21-1 is a pseudogene segment. The CDR3 totals 12 residues. CDR3: CASFLKVQAQYF. The CDR3 nucleotides are TGTGCCAGCTTCCTAAAGGTCCAGGCGCAGTACTTC.

The chain carries TRBV6-6 and TRBJ2-1, with 9 bases that match TRBD2. CDR1 and CDR2 from the germline V gene are MNHNY and SVGAGI (reference sequence). Trimming took 5 bases from V and 2 from J; bases not matched to a gene: 7. The CDR3 consists of 16 residues. The CDR3 DNA follows: TGTGCCAGCAGTCCTAAGGGCGGGGGGGCCTACAATGAGCAGTTCTTC. It specifies CASSPKGGGAYNEQFF.

A few counts support this clonotype. This sequence joins TRBV4-1 and TRBJ1-2; D gene ambiguous. V was clipped by 1 base and J by 5 bases, with 14 bases between them. Germline V gene data show CDR1 as MGHRA and CDR2 as YSYEKL. The CDR3 is made up of 15 amino acids. The CDR3 loop is CASSQGPAVVYGYTF. CDR3 nucleotide sequence: TGCGCCAGCAGCCAAGGCCCCGCGGTAGTATATGGCTACACCTTC.

Only a few counts were recorded for this clonotype. V usage is TRBV18 and J usage is TRBJ2-4; the match to TRBD2 covers 7 bases. The DNA matches TRBJ2-7 better at its end, which makes the J call doubtful. The CDR3 has 14 residues. CDR1 is KGHSH, CDR2 LQKENI, per germline. CDR3 nucleotide sequence: TGTGCCAGCTCACCGGGAGGGTGGGTGAGCGAGCAGTACTTC. This codes for CASSPGGWVSEQYF.

The chain joins TRBV7-2 to TRBJ1-1; D is ambiguous. Trimming shortened V by 2 bases and J by 0 bases, and 13 bases separated the two germline ends. CDR1 is SGHTA and CDR2 is FQGNSA in the germline V gene. This CDR3 is 16 amino acids long. CDR3 sequence reads: CASSLSVLRMNTEAFF. The CDR3 DNA reads as TGTGCCAGCAGCTTATCGGTACTTCGAATGAACACTGAAGCTTTCTTT. Full variable domain (rest looked up from reference TRBV7-2 and TRBJ1-1): GAGVSQSPSNKVTEKGKDVELRCDPISGHTALYWYRQSLGQGLEFLIYFQGNSAPDKSGLPSDRFSAERTGGSVSTLTIQRTQQEDSAVYLCASSLSVLRMNTEAFFGQGTRLTVV.

This rearrangement joins TRBV2 to TRBJ2-2, with 8 bases lining up with TRBD1. CDR1 and CDR2 from the germline V gene are SNHLY and FYNNEI. This CDR3 spans 15 amino acids. V trimming: 7 bases; J trimming: 2 bases; junction bases outside the gene matches: 6. CDR3 sequence: CASKFRGLNTGELFF. The CDR3 nucleotides read TGTGCCAGCAAATTCAGGGGGCTAAACACCGGGGAGCTGTTTTTT.